The 16 T cell receptor beta chains given below trace back to one sample, sequenced in a study of CD8+ T cells in alopecia areata. Indicated treatment: oral pan-JAK inhibitor, 5-10 mg twice daily. RNA was extracted and reverse transcribed into cDNA as the sequencing template. Some clones are missing from TCRdb's copy, which holds only in-frame ones; the method was immunoSEQ multiplex PCR. The table has some 190,000 clones, about 60% seen once. The starting material was CD4+ T cells sorted from blood, obtained at week 4, from a patient treated with tofacitinib. The receptors were gathered from a human donor with alopecia areata.

In regard to this clone: In the same sample, other DNA sequences code for this CDR3. The genes are TRBV27 and TRBJ2-7; maybe TRBD2 (5 bases). The CDR3 sequence is 15 residues long. In germline, CDR1 is MNHEY, CDR2 SMNVEV (reference sequence). Trimming pared 5 bases from V and 0 bases from J, leaving 14 bases between. CDR3 loop: CASSPRGGSSYEQYF. In nucleotides, the CDR3 is TGTGCCAGCAGTCCCCGGGGTGGGAGCTCCTACGAGCAGTACTTC.

This clone appeared a few times. The chain recombines TRBV20-1 with TRBJ2-5; D is undetermined. The V end was cut by 5 bases, the J end by 9 bases, with 10 bases between. CDR3 length: 10 residues. Germline V lookup: CDR1 DFQATT, CDR2 SNEGSKA (reference sequence). CDR3 sequence (DNA): TGCAGTGCTGGCAATTTGGCCCAGTACTTC. Amino acid sequence: CSAGNLAQYF.

In its sample, this clone was seen a few times. The V and J genes are TRBV28 and TRBJ1-4, with D maybe TRBD1 (5 bases). Trimming removed 2 bases at V and 6 bases at J, with 13 bases between. The CDR3 is 15 amino acids. CDR1 is MDHEN, CDR2 SYDVKM, per germline. The CDR3 DNA is TGTGCCAGCAGTTTAACGGGTGCGACAGATGAAAAACTGTTTTTT. Translating gives CASSLTGATDEKLFF.

CDR3 protein: CASSVGYNWEQYF. In DNA form, the CDR3 reads TGTGCCAGCAGCGTGGGATATAACTGGGAGCAGTACTTC. This sequence joins TRBV7-6 and TRBJ2-7, with D unclear. Germline-derived CDR1 and CDR2 are SGHVS and FNYEAQ. The V end lost 5 bases, the J end lost 7 bases, and 15 bases lay between the germline ends. The CDR3 spans 13 residues.

This clone was picked up a small number of times. This chain uses TRBV5-1 with TRBJ2-3; TRBD2 aligns across 9 bases. With 5 bases clipped from V and 1 base from J, the junction kept 5 bases outside the gene matches. The germline CDR1 and CDR2 sequences are SGHRS and YFSETQ. This CDR3 has 15 residues. The CDR3 DNA reads as TGCGCCAGCAGGTGGACTAGCGATGGCACAGATACGCAGTATTTT. This sequence encodes CASRWTSDGTDTQYF.

In its sample, this clone was seen a few times. V is TRBV5-1 and J is TRBJ2-5; 9 bases match TRBD2. CDR1 is SGHRS and CDR2 is YFSETQ in the germline V gene. The CDR3 length is 15 residues. V dropped 4 bases and J dropped 4; count of bases not matched to a gene: 8. The CDR3, as DNA: TGCGCCAGCAGCGAGGCTAGCGGGATGGGAGAGACCCAGTACTTC. Amino acids: CASSEASGMGETQYF.

This sequence joins TRBV11-1 and TRBJ2-3, with a possible D match to TRBD2 (6 bases). Trimming removed 6 bases at V and 6 bases at J, with 22 bases between. CDR1 is SGHAT and CDR2 is FQDESV in the germline V gene (reference sequence). CDR3 size: 16 residues. In DNA form, the CDR3 reads TGTGCCAGCAGTTACGGAGGGGTCTCCTTCACTGATACGCAGTATTTT. It specifies CASSYGGVSFTDTQYF. Supplemented by reference TRBV11-1 and TRBJ2-3, the full variable domain reads EAEVAQSPRYKITEKSQAVAFWCDPISGHATLYWYRQILGQGPELLVQFQDESVVDDSQLPKDRFSAERLKGVDSTLKIQPAELGDSAMYLCASSYGGVSFTDTQYFGPGTRLTVL.

The chain links TRBV29-1 to TRBJ1-1, with D maybe TRBD1 (5 bases). The germline gives CDR1 SQVTM, CDR2 ANQGSEA. Trimming left V 6 bases short and J 5 bases short, with 22 bases between. The CDR3 extends over 15 amino acids. CDR3 DNA sequence: TGCAGCGTCCCCAGGTGGGGGGGACGGGAGACTGAAGCTTTCTTT. This translates into CSVPRWGGRETEAFF.

The rearrangement links TRBV25-1 to TRBJ1-5, with D hard to call. The CDR3 is 14 residues long. Germline V gene data show CDR1 as MGHDK and CDR2 as SYGVNS. V was cut by 4 bases and J by 8 bases, with 15 bases left in between. Written as DNA, the CDR3 is TGTGCCAGCAGTGCGTCAGTCAATCTGGAGCCCCAGCATTTT. It is translated as CASSASVNLEPQHF. Supplemented by reference TRBV25-1 and TRBJ1-5, the full variable domain reads EADIYQTPRYLVIGTGKKITLECSQTMGHDKMYWYQQDPGMELHLIHYSYGVNSTEKGDLSSESTVSRIRTEHFPLTLESARPSHTSQYLCASSASVNLEPQHFGDGTRLSIL.

CDR3 DNA: TGTGCCAGCACCCATGGGATGGGACTAGCGGGAGTTGGACCCTTCTACGAGCAGTACTTC. Its translation: CASTHGMGLAGVGPFYEQYF. V gene TRBV5-4 combines with J gene TRBJ2-7; 14 bases align to TRBD2. This CDR3 comprises 20 residues. Germline trimming cut 6 bases from V and 3 bases from J; bases unmatched to any gene: 20. CDR1 and CDR2 (germline): SGHNT, YYREEE (reference sequence).

The chain uses TRBV7-9 and TRBJ2-7, with 7 bases identical to TRBD2. Per germline, CDR1 SEHNR and CDR2 FQNEAQ (reference sequence). The CDR3 contains 13 residues. V shed 0 bases, J shed 6 bases, and the junction held 2 bases outside the gene matches. CDR3 coding DNA: TGTGCCAGCAGCTTAGCGGGAGGGCGCGAGCAGTACTTC. Amino acid sequence: CASSLAGGREQYF.

This chain joins TRBV29-1 and TRBJ2-7; 10 nucleotides line up with TRBD2. J was trimmed by 3 bases and V by 1 base; bases with no gene match: 9. Germline CDR1 is SQVTM and CDR2 is ANQGSEA. This CDR3 spans 16 amino acids. CDR3 in DNA: TGCAGCGTTGAAGGGCTAGCGGGAGATTATAGCTACGAGCAGTACTTC. As protein: CSVEGLAGDYSYEQYF.

The genes are TRBV28 and TRBJ2-4; possible D gene TRBD1, 6 bases. V was trimmed by 6 bases and J by 4 bases, leaving 7 bases between them. The CDR3 is 12 amino acids. Germline lookup yields CDR1 MDHEN and CDR2 SYDVKM. Written as DNA, the CDR3 is TGTGCCAGCAGGGACAGAAAAAACATTCAGTACTTC. Its translation is CASRDRKNIQYF. Looking up the rest from reference TRBV28 and TRBJ2-4 gives the full variable domain: DVKVTQSSRYLVKRTGEKVFLECVQDMDHENMFWYRQDPGLGLRLIYFSYDVKMKEKGDIPEGYSVSREKKERFSLILESASTNQTSMYLCASRDRKNIQYFGAGTRLSVL.

The chain couples TRBV27 to TRBJ1-2; D is undetermined. Trimming cost V 3 bases and J 1 base, with 6 bases left between them. CDR3 length: 13 residues. Germline V gives CDR1 MNHEY, CDR2 SMNVEV (reference sequence). The chain's CDR3 is CASSLGYNYGYTF. The CDR3 region has the DNA TGTGCCAGCAGTTTGGGGTATAACTATGGCTACACCTTC.

In the case of this clone: Other DNA sequences from this sample encode an identical CDR3 as well. The chain couples TRBV29-1 to TRBJ1-1; possible D gene TRBD1, 5 bases. Trimming took 7 bases from V and 1 from J, leaving 10 bases between them. The CDR3 loop spans 12 amino acids. Germline V lookup: CDR1 SQVTM, CDR2 ANQGSEA. The CDR3 nucleotides read TGCAGCGCCCGAACAGGGAACACTGAAGCTTTCTTT. This sequence encodes CSARTGNTEAFF. The full variable domain, rest sourced from reference TRBV29-1 and TRBJ1-1, is SAVISQKPSRDICQRGTSLTIQCQVDSQVTMMFWYRQQPGQSLTLIATANQGSEATYESGFVIDKFPISRPNLTFSTLTVSNMSPEDSSIYLCSARTGNTEAFFGQGTRLTVV.

The rearrangement links TRBV5-4 to TRBJ2-7, with 13 bases that match TRBD2. V was clipped by 2 bases and J by 6 bases; unmatched bases: 5. This CDR3 contains 15 residues. CDR1 SGHNT and CDR2 YYREEE come from the germline V gene (reference sequence). Here the CDR3 reads CASSFGLAGVGEQYF. CDR3 nucleotides: TGTGCCAGCAGCTTCGGACTAGCGGGAGTGGGCGAGCAGTACTTC.